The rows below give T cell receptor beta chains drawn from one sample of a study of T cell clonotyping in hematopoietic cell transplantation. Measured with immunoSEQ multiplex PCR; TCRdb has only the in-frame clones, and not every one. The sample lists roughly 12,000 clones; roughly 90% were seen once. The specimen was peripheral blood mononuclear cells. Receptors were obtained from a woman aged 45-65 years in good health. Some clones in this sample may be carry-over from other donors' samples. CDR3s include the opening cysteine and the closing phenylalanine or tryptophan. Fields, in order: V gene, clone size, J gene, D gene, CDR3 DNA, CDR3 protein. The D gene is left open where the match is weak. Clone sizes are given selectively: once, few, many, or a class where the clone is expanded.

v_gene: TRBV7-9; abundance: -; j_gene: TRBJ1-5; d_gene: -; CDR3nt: TGTGCCAGCAGCTCCACGGCCGGGCTGGGTCCCCAGCATTTT; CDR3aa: CASSSTAGLGPQHF
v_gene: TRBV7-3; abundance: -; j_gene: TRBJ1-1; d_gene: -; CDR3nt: TGTGCCAGCAGTACACAGGGAATAACTGAAGCTTTCTTT; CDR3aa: CASSTQGITEAFF
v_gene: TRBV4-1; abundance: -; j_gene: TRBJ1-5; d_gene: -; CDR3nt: TGCGCCAGCAGCCAAGATCTGACAGATGATAGCAATCAGCCCCAGCATTTT; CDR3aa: CASSQDLTDDSNQPQHF
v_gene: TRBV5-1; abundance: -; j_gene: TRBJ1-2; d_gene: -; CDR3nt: TGCGCCAGCAGCTTGGCAGGGGCGGAGGGTGGCTACACCTTC; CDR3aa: CASSLAGAEGGYTF
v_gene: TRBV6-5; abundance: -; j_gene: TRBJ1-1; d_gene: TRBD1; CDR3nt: TGTGCCAGCAGTACCTGGACAGGGCTTGAAGCTTTCTTT; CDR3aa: CASSTWTGLEAFF
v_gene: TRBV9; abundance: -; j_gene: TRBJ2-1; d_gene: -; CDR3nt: TGTGCCAGCAGCGCCGTGGCGGGTGGCAATGAGCAGTTCTTC; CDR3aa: CASSAVAGGNEQFF
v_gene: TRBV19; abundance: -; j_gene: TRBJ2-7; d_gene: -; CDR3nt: TGTGCCAGTAGTATAGGTTGGGAAGCGGGCGAGCAGTACTTC; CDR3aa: CASSIGWEAGEQYF
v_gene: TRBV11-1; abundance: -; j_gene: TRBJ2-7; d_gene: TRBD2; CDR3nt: TGTGCCAGCAGCTTAGCGGAAGCGTCAGCGGGGGTTATCGAGCAGTACTTC; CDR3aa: CASSLAEASAGVIEQYF
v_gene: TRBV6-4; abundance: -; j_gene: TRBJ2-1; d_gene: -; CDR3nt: TGTGCCAGCAGCCCCGCCCCGGGGCAAGGGCAGTTCTTC; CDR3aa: CASSPAPGQGQFF
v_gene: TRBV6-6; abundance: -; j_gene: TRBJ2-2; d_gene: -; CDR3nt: TGTGCCAGCAGATCTTCGGGGGCCACTCGGGGCGGGGAGCTGTTTTTT; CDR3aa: CASRSSGATRGGELFF
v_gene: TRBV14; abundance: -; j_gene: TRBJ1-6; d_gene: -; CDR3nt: TGTGCCAGCAGCCATAAAACAGGGAGCTCCTATAATTCACCCCTCCACTTT; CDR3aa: CASSHKTGSSYNSPLHF
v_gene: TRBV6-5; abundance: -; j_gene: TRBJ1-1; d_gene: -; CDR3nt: TGTGCCAGCAGTTACTTCCGGGGTACGACTGAAGCTTTCTTT; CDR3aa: CASSYFRGTTEAFF
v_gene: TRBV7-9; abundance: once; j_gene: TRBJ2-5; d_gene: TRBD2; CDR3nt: TGTGCCAGCAGCTCGGGGGGGCGGAGGCAGACCCAGTACTTC; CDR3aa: CASSSGGRRQTQYF
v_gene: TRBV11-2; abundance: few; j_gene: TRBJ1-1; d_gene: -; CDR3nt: TGTGCCAGCAGCTTAGAGGGGACCGGTGCTGAAGCTTTCTTT; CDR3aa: CASSLEGTGAEAFF
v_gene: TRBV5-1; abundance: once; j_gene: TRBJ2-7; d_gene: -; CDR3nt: TGCGCCAGCAGCTTGGGGCGGGGAGGCAACGAGCAGTACTTC; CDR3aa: CASSLGRGGNEQYF
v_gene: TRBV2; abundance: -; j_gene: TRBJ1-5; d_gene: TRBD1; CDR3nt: TGTGCCAGCACCGTAACAGGGGAACAGCCCCAGCATTTT; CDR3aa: CASTVTGEQPQHF
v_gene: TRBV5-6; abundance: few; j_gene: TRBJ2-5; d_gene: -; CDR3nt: TGTGCCAGCAGCTTGTCTCCTTCACAAGAGACCCAGTACTTC; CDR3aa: CASSLSPSQETQYF
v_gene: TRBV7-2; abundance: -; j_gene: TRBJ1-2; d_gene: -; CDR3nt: TGTGCCAGCAGCTTATTTGGAGGGGCTGATGGCTACACCTTC; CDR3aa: CASSLFGGADGYTF
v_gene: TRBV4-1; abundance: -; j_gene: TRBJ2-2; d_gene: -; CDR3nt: TGCGCCAGCAGCCCTTTGCGGACACGCACCTTGAACACCGGGGAGCTGTTTTTT; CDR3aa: CASSPLRTRTLNTGELFF
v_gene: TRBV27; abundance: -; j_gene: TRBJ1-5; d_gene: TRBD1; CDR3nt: TGTGCCAGCAGTCCCCTCGACAGGGTTTTATGGCCCCAGCATTTT; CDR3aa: CASSPLDRVLWPQHF
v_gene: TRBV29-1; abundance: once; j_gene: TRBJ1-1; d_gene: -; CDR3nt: TGCAGCGGGACCAACACTGAAGCTTTCTTT; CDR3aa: CSGTNTEAFF
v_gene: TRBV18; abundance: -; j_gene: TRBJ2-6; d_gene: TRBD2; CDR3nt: TGTGCCAGCTCACCAAACTCCGGTGCTAGCGGGGGATCTGGGGCCAACGTCCTGACTTTC; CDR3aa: CASSPNSGASGGSGANVLTF
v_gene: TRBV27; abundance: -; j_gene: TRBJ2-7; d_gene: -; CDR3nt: TGTGCCAGCAGTTCGGTAGGGTACGAGCAGTACTTC; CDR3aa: CASSSVGYEQYF
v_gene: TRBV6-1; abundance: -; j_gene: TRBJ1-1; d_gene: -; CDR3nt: TGTGCCAGCGGGAGGGCCGGGGACACTGAAGCTTTCTTT; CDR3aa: CASGRAGDTEAFF
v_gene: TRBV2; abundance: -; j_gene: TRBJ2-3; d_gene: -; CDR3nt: TGTGCCAGCACCCGACAGGCTAGCACAGATACGCAGTATTTT; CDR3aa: CASTRQASTDTQYF
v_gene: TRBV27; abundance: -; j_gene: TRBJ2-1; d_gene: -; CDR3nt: TGTGCCAGCAGTTTATCGAGGAGTTACAATGAGCAGTTCTTC; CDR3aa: CASSLSRSYNEQFF
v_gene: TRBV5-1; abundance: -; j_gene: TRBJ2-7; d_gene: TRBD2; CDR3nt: TGCGCCAGCAGCGCCGCACTAGCGGGGAGGTACGAGCAGTACTTC; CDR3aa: CASSAALAGRYEQYF
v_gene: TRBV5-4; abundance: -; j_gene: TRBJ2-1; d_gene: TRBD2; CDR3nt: TGTGCCAGCAGCTATGGGACTAGCGGGGGCCGGAGTAACAATGAGCAGTTCTTC; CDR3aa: CASSYGTSGGRSNNEQFF
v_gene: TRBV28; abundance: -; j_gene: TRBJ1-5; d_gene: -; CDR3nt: TGTGCCAGCAGTATGCGTGAGGGGCAGCCCCAGCATTTT; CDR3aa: CASSMREGQPQHF
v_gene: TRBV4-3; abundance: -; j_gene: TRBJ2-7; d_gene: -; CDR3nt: TGCGCCAGCAGCCAAGATTGGCAGTCCTACGAGCAGTACTTC; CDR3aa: CASSQDWQSYEQYF
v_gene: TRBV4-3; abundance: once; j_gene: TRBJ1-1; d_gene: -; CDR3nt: TGCGCCAGCAGCCCCGGATCGCAGGGAGGGGCCACTGAAGCTTTCTTT; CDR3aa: CASSPGSQGGATEAFF
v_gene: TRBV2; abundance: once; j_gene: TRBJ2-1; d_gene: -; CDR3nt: TGTGCCAGCAAAGGTCCGGATTACAATGAGCAGTTCTTC; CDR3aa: CASKGPDYNEQFF
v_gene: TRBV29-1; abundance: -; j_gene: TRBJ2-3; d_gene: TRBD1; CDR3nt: TGCAGCCTCGACAGGGGCGGAGCAGATACGCAGTATTTT; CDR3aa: CSLDRGGADTQYF
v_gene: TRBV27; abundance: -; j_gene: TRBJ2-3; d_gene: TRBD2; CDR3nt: TGTGCCAGCAGTTTAGGACTAGCGTTTAGTAGCACAGATACGCAGTATTTT; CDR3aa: CASSLGLAFSSTDTQYF
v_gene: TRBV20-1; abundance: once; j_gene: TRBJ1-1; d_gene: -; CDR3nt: TGCAGTGCCGGTAGTTTGACTGAAGCTTTCTTT; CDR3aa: CSAGSLTEAFF
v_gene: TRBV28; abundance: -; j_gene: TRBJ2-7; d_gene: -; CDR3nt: TGTGCCAGCAGTTCCAGGGCCGTCTACGAGCAGTACTTC; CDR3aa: CASSSRAVYEQYF
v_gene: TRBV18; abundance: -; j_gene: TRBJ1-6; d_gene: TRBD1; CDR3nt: TGTGCCAGCTCACCAACGGGACAGGGAAGTTCACCCCTCCACTTT; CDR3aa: CASSPTGQGSSPLHF
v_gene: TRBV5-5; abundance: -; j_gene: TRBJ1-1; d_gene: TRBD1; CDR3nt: TGTGCCAGCAGCTTTACAGGGGGCACTGAAGCTTTCTTT; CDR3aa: CASSFTGGTEAFF
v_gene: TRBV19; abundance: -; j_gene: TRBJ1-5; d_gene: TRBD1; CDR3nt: TGTGCCAGTAGTTCCCGACAGGGGGATCAGCCCCAGCATTTT; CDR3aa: CASSSRQGDQPQHF
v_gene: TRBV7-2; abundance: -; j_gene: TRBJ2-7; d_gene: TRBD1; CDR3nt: TGTGCCAGCAGCCCGGACAGGGGAGCCTACGAGCGGTACTTC; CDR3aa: CASSPDRGAYERYF
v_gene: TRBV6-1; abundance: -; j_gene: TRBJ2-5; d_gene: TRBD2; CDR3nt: TGTGCCAGCAGTGAAAATACCGGGGGGGGTCCCCAAGAGACCCAGTACTTC; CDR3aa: CASSENTGGGPQETQYF
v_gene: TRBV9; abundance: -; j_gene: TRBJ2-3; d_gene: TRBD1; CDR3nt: TGTGCCAGCAGCGTAGGGGACAGGGCTTGGGATACGCAGTATTTT; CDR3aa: CASSVGDRAWDTQYF
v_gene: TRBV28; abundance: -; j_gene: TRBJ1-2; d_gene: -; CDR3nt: TGTGCCAGCAGTTCCAACTACGGGAGGGGCTACACCTTC; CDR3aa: CASSSNYGRGYTF
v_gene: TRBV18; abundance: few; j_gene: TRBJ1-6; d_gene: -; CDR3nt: TGTGCCAGCTCACCGGGACCGGGAGGGGATTCACCCCTCCACTTT; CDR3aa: CASSPGPGGDSPLHF
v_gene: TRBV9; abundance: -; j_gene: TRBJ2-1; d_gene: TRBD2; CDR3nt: TGTGCCAGCAGCCCGGGACTAGCGGGTCCAAGCTCCTACAATGAGCAGTTCTTC; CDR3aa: CASSPGLAGPSSYNEQFF
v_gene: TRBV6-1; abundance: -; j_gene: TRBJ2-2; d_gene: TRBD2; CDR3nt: TGTGCCAGCAGTGTAAGCGGGGGAGATACTTTACTCACCGGGGAGCTGTTTTTT; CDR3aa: CASSVSGGDTLLTGELFF
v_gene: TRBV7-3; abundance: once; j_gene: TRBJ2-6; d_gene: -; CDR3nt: TGTGCCAGCAGCTTAACGGCGGGGTCCGGGGCCAACGTCCTGACTTTC; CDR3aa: CASSLTAGSGANVLTF
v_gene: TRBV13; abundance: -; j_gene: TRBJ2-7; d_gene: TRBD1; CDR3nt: TGTGCCAGCAGCTTCGGACAGGGAACGTTAGACGAGCAGTACTTC; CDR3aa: CASSFGQGTLDEQYF
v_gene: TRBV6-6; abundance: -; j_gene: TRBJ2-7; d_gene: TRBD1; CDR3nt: TGTGCCAGCAGGGCCGAATTCGGGACAGGGTCGTACGAGCAGTACTTC; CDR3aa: CASRAEFGTGSYEQYF
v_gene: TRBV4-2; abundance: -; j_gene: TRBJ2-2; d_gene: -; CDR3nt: TGTGCCAGCAGCCGGCAAACGGTTAACACCGGGGAGCTGTTTTTT; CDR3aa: CASSRQTVNTGELFF
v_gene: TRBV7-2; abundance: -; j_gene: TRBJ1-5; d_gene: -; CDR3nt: TGTGCCAGCAGCGTATGGACAGAACAGCCCCAGCATTTT; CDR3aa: CASSVWTEQPQHF